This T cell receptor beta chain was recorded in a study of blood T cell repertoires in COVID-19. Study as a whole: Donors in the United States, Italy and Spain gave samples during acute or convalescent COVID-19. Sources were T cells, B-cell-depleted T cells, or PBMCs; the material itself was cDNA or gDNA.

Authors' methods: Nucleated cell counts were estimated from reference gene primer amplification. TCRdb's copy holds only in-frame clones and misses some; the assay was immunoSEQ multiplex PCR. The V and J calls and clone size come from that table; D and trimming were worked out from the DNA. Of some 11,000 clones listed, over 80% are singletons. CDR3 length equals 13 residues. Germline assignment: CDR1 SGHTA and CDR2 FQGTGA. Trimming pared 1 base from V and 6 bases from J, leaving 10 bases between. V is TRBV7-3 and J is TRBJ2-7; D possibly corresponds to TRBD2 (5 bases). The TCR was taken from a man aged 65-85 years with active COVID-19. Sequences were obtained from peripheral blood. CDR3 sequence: CASSLNAGFEQYF. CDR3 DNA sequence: TGTGCCAGCAGCTTAAACGCGGGCTTCGAGCAGTACTTC.